These T cell receptor beta chains were read from a single sample in a study of patients and donors after allogeneic stem cell transplantation. TCRdb reanalysed the RT-PCR reads using MiXCR and keeps one entry per CDR3 protein. This sample carries roughly 200,000 distinct CDR3 sequences, 41% of them seen once, and the ten largest clones take approximately 30%. Material: blood, either unsorted or a sorted T cell fraction (not recorded which). Receptors were obtained from a human donor who was either an allogeneic HSCT recipient or a stem cell or donor lymphocyte infusion donor (not recorded which). It is not recorded whose cells these are; they may come from a transplant donor. Each CDR3 is given without its conserved first and last residue. D genes are given only for firm matches.

j_call v_call d_call cdr3_aa
TRBJ1-1 TRBV30 NA AWRGRGPEAF
TRBJ1-5 TRBV5-1 NA ASSLEGINQPQH
TRBJ1-1 TRBV5-7 NA ASSLVQGRETEAF
TRBJ1-1 TRBV4-3 NA ASRDSLNTEAF
TRBJ2-2 TRBV5-6 NA ASTQQDTNTGELF
TRBJ1-2 TRBV9 TRBD1 ASSVGDRGPGDYGYT
TRBJ2-7 TRBV27 NA ASSSSRRGFYEQY
TRBJ1-2 TRBV12-3/TRBV12-4 NA ASRHRVWAANYGYT
TRBJ1-2 TRBV7-9 NA ASSRAVRAYT
TRBJ1-5 TRBV6-6 TRBD1 ASSYGQGGNDNQPQH
TRBJ1-1 TRBV5-6 TRBD1 ASSLDRVRGATEAF
TRBJ1-2 TRBV29-1 NA SVVGPDDYGYT
TRBJ2-7 TRBV27 NA ASSLRTELNYEQY
TRBJ1-1 TRBV6-5 NA ASSLDRSWAEAF
TRBJ1-2 TRBV29-1 TRBD1 SIIQGNYGYT
TRBJ1-5 TRBV7-9 NA ASSLQGQQPQH
TRBJ1-1 TRBV20-1 TRBD1 SAGDRLNTEAF
TRBJ2-1 TRBV15 NA ATSRGFRDTTVDNEQF
TRBJ2-1 TRBV12-3/TRBV12-4 TRBD1 ASSLGDRAL
TRBJ1-2 TRBV28 TRBD1 ALRGLEGYT
TRBJ1-2 TRBV27 NA ASRTTANYGYT
TRBJ2-2 TRBV6-5 TRBD2 ASRSSGSSGTGELF
TRBJ2-1 TRBV29-1 TRBD2 SVEDRLAGYNEQF
TRBJ1-5 TRBV28 TRBD1 ASSFPDRGNQPQH
TRBJ1-1 TRBV18 NA ASSPEGPNTEAF
TRBJ2-1 TRBV5-8 TRBD1 ASSLVGTEPYNEQF
TRBJ2-1 TRBV11-2 NA ASSFGPQAEQF
TRBJ2-7 TRBV6-5 TRBD1 ASSYRGQQGSYEQY
TRBJ1-2 TRBV4-1 NA ASSQDRGETNYGYT
TRBJ1-2 TRBV6-2/TRBV6-3 NA ASSSSGATNYGYT
TRBJ2-1 TRBV4-1 NA ASSQGTNQF
TRBJ1-2 TRBV20-1 NA SARVATGDGYT
TRBJ1-1 TRBV2 NA ASLPLEAF
TRBJ2-2 TRBV3-1 TRBD2 ASSQESTGGAGELF
TRBJ2-1 TRBV29-1 TRBD1 SVNPDREYNEQF
TRBJ1-1 TRBV7-9 NA ASSSTSALEAF
TRBJ1-2 TRBV4-3 NA ASSQDEIGGSPSDGYT
TRBJ1-1 TRBV6-5 TRBD1 ASRKTGKGLNTEAF
TRBJ2-7 TRBV6-5 NA DPATGYEQY
TRBJ2-1 TRBV3-1 NA ASSQDQAGSIGNEQF
TRBJ1-5 TRBV4-1 NA ASSQGLEGSQPQH
TRBJ1-4 TRBV7-9 TRBD1 ASSLARPGQVNEKLF
TRBJ1-2 TRBV10-3 NA AISPGGEYGYT
TRBJ2-1 TRBV20-1 NA SARAHYSYNEQF
TRBJ2-5 TRBV6-2/TRBV6-3 TRBD2 ASSYSAPSGPY
TRBJ1-3 TRBV12-3/TRBV12-4 NA ASSGPGNTIY
TRBJ1-5 TRBV12-3/TRBV12-4 NA ASTSRGVLGQPQH
TRBJ1-2 TRBV6-6 NA ASSYTGSYGYT
TRBJ2-3 TRBV12-3/TRBV12-4 NA ASRRGVNTQY
TRBJ2-7 TRBV6-2/TRBV6-3 TRBD2 ASRLFGTSRDEQY
TRBJ1-2 TRBV12-3/TRBV12-4 NA ASSLGLNGGHQGYT
TRBJ2-1 TRBV5-1 TRBD2 ASSPLAGGLGYEQF
TRBJ2-7 TRBV4-2 NA ASSQDRAPGMFYEQY
TRBJ2-1 TRBV4-3 NA ASSRSDYSSYNEQF
TRBJ1-2 TRBV28 NA ATFLREYGYT